Following are 13 T cell receptor beta chains from one sample sequenced in a study of control samples from healthy donors and cancer patients. Only in-frame clones appear in the TCRdb table, and some are missing; sequencing was by immunoSEQ multiplex PCR. The sample has about 44,000 clones, 70% to 90% seen once. The sample consisted of PBMCs. These receptors came from a woman aged 55-70 years with lung cancer.

The rearrangement uses TRBV24-1 and TRBJ2-3; D might be TRBD1 (6 bases). Trimming cost V 0 bases and J 6 bases, with 15 bases left between them. The CDR3 is made up of 16 amino acids. Looked up from germline, CDR1 is KGHDR and CDR2 is SFDVKD. The CDR3: CATSDLQPGEMDTQYF. In nucleotides, the CDR3 is TGTGCCACCAGTGATTTGCAACCAGGGGAGATGGATACGCAGTATTTT.

Only one count was recorded for this clone. The gene calls are TRBV10-3 and TRBJ2-7, with TRBD2 identical over 9 bases. CDR3 length equals 16 residues. With 3 bases clipped from V and 2 bases from J, the junction kept 8 bases outside the gene matches. Germline CDR1 and CDR2: ENHRY and SYGVKD. The CDR3 coding sequence is TGTGCCATCAGTGATGTACTAGCGGGCGGAACCTACGAGCAGTACTTC. Translation gives CAISDVLAGGTYEQYF.

The chain is built from TRBV4-3 and TRBJ2-1; tentative D call: TRBD2 (6 bases). CDR1 is LGHNA and CDR2 is YSLEER in the germline V gene. Trimming pared 2 bases from V and 3 bases from J, leaving 14 bases between. The CDR3 runs 16 residues. Here the CDR3 reads CASSQSVRENYNEQFF. The CDR3 DNA is TGCGCCAGCAGCCAATCTGTCCGGGAGAACTACAATGAGCAGTTCTTC.

The chain is built from TRBV5-4 and TRBJ2-7; 8 nucleotides line up with TRBD2. With 0 bases clipped from V and 5 bases from J, the junction kept 10 bases outside the gene matches. The length of the CDR3 is 16 residues. Germline loops: CDR1 SGHNT, CDR2 YYREEE (reference sequence). The CDR3 region is CASSLDGRAGINEQYF. The CDR3 DNA is TGTGCCAGCAGCTTGGACGGGAGGGCCGGTATCAACGAGCAGTACTTC.

CDR3 sequence reads: CASSPDHTYTGELFF. The CDR3 DNA follows: TGTGCCAGCTCACCAGATCACACCTACACCGGGGAGCTGTTTTTT. The chain employs TRBV18 and TRBJ2-2; no clear D. Deletions cut 2 bases from V and 3 bases from J, with 10 bases between. This CDR3 has 15 amino acids. Germline values: CDR1 KGHSH, CDR2 LQKENI.

A note on this clone: Mismatch with germline at one junction end may stem from a read error. The chain joins TRBV19 to TRBJ1-5; 8 nucleotides agree with TRBD1. The CDR3 is 12 residues long. The germline V gene has CDR1 LNHDA and CDR2 SQIVND (reference sequence). CDR3 sequence reads: CASSPRQGPRDF. The DNA of the CDR3 is TGTGCCAGTAGTCCCCGACAGGGGCCCAGGGATTTT.

The chain has TRBV30 and TRBJ2-1; weak D call: TRBD2 (5 bases). The CDR3 consists of 14 residues. V was cut by 5 bases and J by 0 bases, with 11 bases left in between. The germline gives CDR1 GTSNPN, CDR2 SVGIG (reference sequence). The CDR3 DNA reads as TGTGCCTGGTCCGGGGAACCCTCCTACAATGAGCAGTTCTTC. This translates into CAWSGEPSYNEQFF.

The chain links TRBV27 to TRBJ1-4; tentative D call: TRBD1 (5 bases). Germline CDR1 MNHEY, CDR2 SMNVEV (reference sequence). Trimming shortened V by 5 bases and J by 4 bases, and 11 bases separated the two germline ends. The CDR3 is 14 residues long. Here the CDR3 reads CASSLGGFNEKLFF. CDR3 nucleotides: TGTGCCAGCAGTCTCGGGGGATTTAATGAAAAACTGTTTTTT.

This clone was counted only a few times. The chain is built from TRBV19 and TRBJ2-7, with 7 bases lining up with TRBD2. V was pared by 5 bases and J by 9 bases, with 10 bases of the junction left unmatched. CDR3 length: 13 residues. Germline values: CDR1 LNHDA, CDR2 SQIVND (reference sequence). CDR3: CASSSTAPGGQYF. The DNA of the CDR3 is TGTGCCAGTAGTTCGACAGCGCCGGGGGGGCAGTACTTC.

The rearrangement joins TRBV4-1 to TRBJ2-7; D possibly corresponds to TRBD2 (5 bases). Trimming stripped 0 bases from V and 0 bases from J, with 12 bases between. The CDR3 sequence is 16 residues long. The germline V gene has CDR1 MGHRA and CDR2 YSYEKL. CDR3 sequence reads: CASSQEARESSYEQYF. The CDR3 DNA follows: TGCGCCAGCAGCCAAGAAGCGAGGGAGAGCTCCTACGAGCAGTACTTC.

CDR3 DNA sequence: TGTGCCACCAGTGATTTGCCCCTGGGAGATACGCAGTATTTT. Residues: CATSDLPLGDTQYF. The chain carries TRBV24-1 and TRBJ2-3; unclear D gene. V was cut by 0 bases and J by 5 bases, with 8 bases left in between. In germline, CDR1 is KGHDR, CDR2 SFDVKD. The CDR3 has 14 amino acids.

The chain recombines TRBV11-2 with TRBJ2-7, with 9 bases aligning to TRBD1. V lost 5 bases and J lost 2; bases outside the gene matches: 10. The CDR3 loop spans 16 amino acids. CDR1 and CDR2 from the germline V gene are SGHAT and FQNNGV. The CDR3 here is CASSQIGGQGAYEQYF. The CDR3 DNA reads as TGTGCCAGCAGCCAGATTGGGGGACAGGGTGCCTACGAGCAGTACTTC.

This sequence joins TRBV6-5 and TRBJ1-1; D is unclear. The CDR3 consists of 12 residues. V was trimmed by 5 bases and J by 4 bases, leaving 8 bases between them. CDR1 is MNHEY and CDR2 is SVGAGI in the germline V gene. For the CDR3, the DNA is TGTGCCAGCAGTATGGGTGGCACTGAAGCTTTCTTT. It translates to CASSMGGTEAFF.